This T cell receptor (beta chain) was retrieved from a study of cytomegalovirus exposure and HLA in healthy donors (dated by TCRdb to 2015 to 2018). Regarding the complete study: According to a later analysis, one platform produced both the 120 validation repertoires and the 666 repertoires of the first cohort. To predict cytomegalovirus infection status, the study combined high-throughput TCR immunosequencing, statistical association of individual TCRs with disease status, and machine learning. The aim of the study was to test whether cataloging public T cell receptors could identify signatures of past pathogen exposure. A separate validation cohort of some 130 different subjects was used in addition to the approximately 700-subject first cohort. Here is what the overall study found, with its caveats: In a later analysis, TCRs clustered in the first cohort were found to also tend to co-occur in the 130 or so validation repertoires, with approximately 95% of cluster scores above 0. The authors suggested that the approach could potentially be generalized to other disease states and immunological phenotypes. The classifier was reported to diagnose cytomegalovirus status with high specificity and sensitivity in both the original and validation cohorts. Most TCR sequences were observed very rarely across donors, whereas some public TCRs were present in many individuals. The study gave a list of some 150 TCR beta chains associated with cytomegalovirus. In vitro tests confirmed that a few of the cytomegalovirus-associated TCR beta chains recognize cytomegalovirus antigens. All 120 or so repertoires were used to score co-occurrence in the validation cohort in a later analysis, because that analysis had no HLA typing for the cohort.

The donors were included in the validation cohort of 120 subjects, a group kept apart from the approximately 670-subject first cohort. The library relied on the immunoSEQ multiplex PCR assay. The authors' pipeline ran thus. A statistical classification framework was developed to diagnose cytomegalovirus status using the catalog of TCR beta chain sequences. TCRdb took this table from immuneACCESS and kept in-frame rearrangements with V and J called. Such tables lack part of the clones; where checked against another copy, unresolved V genes explain under half of the gap, and the rest is unexplained. V and J calls plus clone size are reproduced from that table; the DNA served to infer D and trimming. The sample has about 160,000 clones on record, just under 90% of them singletons. Of the sample, 4% to 5% falls within the top ten clones. Notes on this clone: Its antigen is not yet known. Base-call qualities are not available, and no considerably larger clone is one nucleotide away.

The sequence was obtained from a man between 18 and 29 years old in good health and CMV-seropositive. The sample taken for sequencing was PBMCs.

The nucleotide sequence reads TGCGCCAGCAGCTTACGGGGAGGGGCAGATACGCAGTATTTT. Translated, it gives CASSLRGGADTQYF. The chain couples TRBV5-1 to TRBJ2-3; TRBD2 agrees with 7 junctional bases. The germline V gene specifies SGHRS as CDR1 and YFSETQ as CDR2. Trimming leaves V shorter by 2 bases and J shorter by 4 bases, with the junction holding 4 bases beyond the gene matches. From the cysteine up to the phenylalanine, the CDR3 has a length of 14 residues. Of the read, only the CDR3 DNA is kept; its 42 bases are in frame from base 1.